This is a list of T cell receptor beta chains from one sample in a study of CD8 T cells in Susac syndrome. TCRdb passed the immunoSEQ multiplex PCR reads through MiXCR, listing each CDR3 protein once. This table has under 200,000 distinct CDR3 sequences, approximately 95% appearing once. The sequenced material came from CD4+ T cells from PBMCs. The receptor source for this set is a human donor with Susac syndrome. Both conserved end residues are part of each CDR3. Each record gives: V gene, J gene, clone size, D gene, CDR3 protein, CDR3 DNA. The D gene is left open where the match is weak. Part of the rows lack a size; the others show once, few, many or a class for expanded clones.

>TRBV30|TRBJ2-1|.|TRBD2
CALIKRGRSYNEQFF
TGTGCCTTAATTAAGCGGGGACGCTCCTACAATGAGCAGTTCTTC
>TRBV7-2|TRBJ1-5|.|.
CASSPWSWGSRNQPQHF
TGTGCCAGCAGCCCATGGAGTTGGGGGTCCCGCAATCAGCCCCAGCATTTT
>TRBV29-1|TRBJ2-7|.|.
CSVGAHGHEQYF
TGCAGCGTCGGCGCCCACGGGCACGAGCAGTACTTC
>TRBV29-1|TRBJ2-3|.|.
CSVNRVATDTQYF
TGCAGCGTTAACAGGGTGGCCACAGATACGCAGTATTTT
>TRBV10-3|TRBJ2-6|once|TRBD1
CAISVRTGGSGANVLTF
TGTGCCATCAGTGTCCGGACAGGGGGCTCTGGGGCCAACGTCCTGACTTTC
>TRBV18|TRBJ2-7|.|TRBD1
CASSRQGTAPSYEQYF
TGTGCCAGCTCCAGACAGGGAACTGCCCCCTCCTACGAGCAGTACTTC
>TRBV28|TRBJ1-1|.|.
CAIRGWNTEAFF
TGTGCCATCAGGGGTTGGAACACTGAAGCTTTCTTT
>TRBV19|TRBJ2-7|.|.
CASSIVSYEQYF
TGTGCCAGTAGTATCGTCTCCTACGAGCAGTACTTC
>TRBV6-2/TRBV6-3|TRBJ2-1|.|.
CASTQGNEQFF
TGTGCCAGCACCCAGGGTAATGAGCAGTTCTTC
>TRBV7-2|TRBJ2-5|.|TRBD2
CASSQQGTSGGEETQYF
TGTGCCAGCAGCCAACAGGGGACTAGCGGGGGGGAAGAGACCCAGTACTTC
>TRBV10-3|TRBJ2-1|.|TRBD2
CAIRESGISYNEQFF
TGTGCCATCAGGGAGAGCGGGATTTCCTACAATGAGCAGTTCTTC
>TRBV5-1|TRBJ2-1|.|TRBD1
CASSVGQHTRSGNEQFF
TGCGCCAGCAGCGTGGGACAGCATACCCGGAGCGGCAATGAGCAGTTCTTC
>TRBV20-1|TRBJ1-5|.|.
CSARVGDNQPQHF
TGCAGTGCTAGAGTGGGGGACAATCAGCCCCAGCATTTT
>TRBV12-3/TRBV12-4|TRBJ2-7|.|TRBD1
CASSPWTGDGYEQYF
TGTGCCAGCAGTCCCTGGACAGGGGATGGCTACGAGCAGTACTTC
>TRBV7-2|TRBJ2-3|.|.
CASRNRDTQYF
TGTGCCAGCAGAAACAGGGATACGCAGTATTTT
>TRBV5-4|TRBJ2-1|once|TRBD2
CASSLGPGTNDNEQFF
TGTGCCAGCAGCTTGGGCCCCGGGACTAATGACAATGAGCAGTTCTTC
>TRBV7-2|TRBJ2-1|.|TRBD2
CASSYVAGGRPNEQFF
TGTGCCAGCAGCTACGTAGCGGGGGGGCGTCCCAATGAGCAGTTCTTC
>TRBV5-6|TRBJ2-5|.|.
CASSLQGPETQYF
TGTGCCAGCAGCTTGCAGGGTCCAGAGACCCAGTACTTC
>TRBV30|TRBJ2-7|.|.
CAWTPGSTGAYEQYF
TGTGCCTGGACCCCGGGATCAACGGGGGCCTACGAGCAGTACTTC
>TRBV14|TRBJ1-2|.|TRBD1
CASSRQGTYGYTF
TGTGCCAGCAGCCGACAGGGTACCTATGGCTACACCTTC
>TRBV20-1|TRBJ2-7|.|TRBD2
CSARDVGGIGQYF
TGCAGTGCTAGAGATGTGGGGGGGATAGGGCAGTACTTC
>TRBV12-3/TRBV12-4|TRBJ1-1|.|.
CASSSSIGTVKMNTEAFF
TGTGCCAGCAGTTCCTCCATCGGCACAGTGAAGATGAACACTGAAGCTTTCTTT
>TRBV29-1|TRBJ1-1|.|.
CSVEGLNTEAFF
TGCAGCGTTGAAGGATTGAACACTGAAGCTTTCTTT
>TRBV20-1|TRBJ2-7|few|TRBD2
CSLAGEGYEQYF
TGCAGCCTAGCGGGAGAAGGGTACGAGCAGTACTTC
>TRBV7-3|TRBJ2-7|.|TRBD1
CASSPSGQGGYEQYF
TGTGCCAGCAGCCCATCCGGACAGGGGGGCTACGAGCAGTACTTC
>TRBV5-6|TRBJ1-6|.|.
CASSLNNSPLHF
TGTGCCAGCAGCTTGAATAATTCACCCCTCCACTTT
>TRBV14|TRBJ2-3|.|.
CASSQVFADAQYF
TGTGCCAGCAGCCAAGTTTTTGCAGATGCGCAGTATTTT
>TRBV30|TRBJ1-1|.|TRBD1
CAWRGQSDTEAFF
TGTGCCTGGAGGGGACAGTCAGACACTGAAGCTTTCTTT
>TRBV28|TRBJ1-5|.|TRBD1
CASSLGAGGRTQHF
TGTGCCAGCAGTTTAGGTGCAGGGGGCAGAACCCAGCATTTT
>TRBV2|TRBJ2-7|.|.
CASSEPAGLTYEQYF
TGTGCCAGCAGTGAGCCTGCCGGGTTAACCTACGAGCAGTACTTC
>TRBV4-2|TRBJ2-5|few|.
CASSQDRNSQETQYF
TGTGCCAGCAGCCAAGATCGTAACAGTCAAGAGACCCAGTACTTC
>TRBV5-6|TRBJ2-6|.|TRBD1
CASSRVTGGLSGANVLTF
TGTGCCAGCAGCCGGGTGACAGGGGGCCTCTCTGGGGCCAACGTCCTGACTTTC
>TRBV16|TRBJ2-1|few|.
CASSQEGYNEQFF
TGTGCCAGCAGCCAAGAGGGTTACAATGAGCAGTTCTTC
>TRBV3-1|TRBJ2-6|.|.
CASSQSGANVLTF
TGTGCCAGCAGCCAATCTGGGGCCAACGTCCTGACTTTC
>TRBV27|TRBJ2-7|.|.
CASIASNYEQYF
TGTGCCAGCATTGCCTCGAACTACGAGCAGTACTTC
>TRBV13|TRBJ2-1|.|.
CASTVGGGVGVNEQFF
TGTGCCAGCACCGTAGGAGGGGGGGTTGGCGTCAATGAGCAGTTCTTC
>TRBV20-1|TRBJ2-5|.|TRBD1
CSSRKGAEETQYF
TGCAGTTCCCGAAAGGGGGCTGAAGAGACCCAGTACTTC
>TRBV3-1|TRBJ2-3|once|.
CASSQESLVSDTQYF
TGTGCCAGCAGCCAAGAAAGCCTAGTCTCAGATACGCAGTATTTT
>TRBV20-1|TRBJ1-2|.|TRBD1
CSANQPGQRIYGYTF
TGCAGTGCTAACCAACCGGGACAGCGCATTTATGGCTACACCTTC
>TRBV15|TRBJ1-6|.|.
CATSRGPVNSPLHF
TGTGCCACCAGCAGAGGACCAGTCAATTCACCCCTCCACTTT
>TRBV3-1|TRBJ1-1|.|.
CASSQNYNTEAFF
TGTGCCAGCAGCCAGAATTATAACACTGAAGCTTTCTTT
>TRBV5-4|TRBJ1-1|.|.
CASSSTGKYTEAFF
TGTGCCAGCAGCTCAACAGGGAAATACACTGAAGCTTTCTTT
>TRBV11-1|TRBJ2-7|.|TRBD1
CASSTGTGGFYEQYF
TGTGCCAGCAGTACCGGGACAGGGGGTTTCTACGAGCAGTACTTC
>TRBV29-1|TRBJ2-3|.|.
CSGGTGLDTQYF
TGCAGCGGCGGAACAGGGTTGGATACGCAGTATTTT
>TRBV5-1|TRBJ1-3|.|TRBD1
CASSLDEGASGNTIYF
TGCGCCAGCAGCTTGGACGAGGGGGCCTCTGGAAACACCATATATTTT
>TRBV5-1|TRBJ1-1|.|TRBD1
CASSLAGQGKTEAFF
TGCGCCAGCAGCTTGGCCGGACAGGGAAAAACTGAAGCTTTCTTT
>TRBV28|TRBJ2-7|.|.
CASSPVPYEQYF
TGTGCCAGCAGCCCGGTTCCTTACGAGCAGTACTTC
>TRBV2|TRBJ2-2|.|.
CASNVYGELFF
TGTGCCAGCAATGTATACGGGGAGCTGTTTTTT
>TRBV2|TRBJ1-5|.|.
CASSVMTDNQPQHF
TGTGCCAGCAGTGTAATGACGGACAATCAGCCCCAGCATTTT
>TRBV29-1|TRBJ2-7|.|TRBD1
CSAGSPGQSSYEQYF
TGCAGCGCAGGCTCACCGGGACAGAGCTCCTACGAGCAGTACTTC
>TRBV20-1|TRBJ2-3|once|TRBD2
CSATGLAGYTDTQYF
TGCAGTGCCACAGGACTAGCGGGGTATACAGATACGCAGTATTTT
>TRBV15|TRBJ2-1|.|TRBD1
CATATGGSQNEQFF
TGTGCCACCGCAACAGGGGGCTCACAAAATGAGCAGTTCTTC
>TRBV2|TRBJ2-5|.|.
CAILMNRGKETQYF
TGTGCCATCCTGATGAACCGGGGGAAAGAGACCCAGTACTTC